This TCR beta chain was sequenced in a study of blood T cell repertoires in COVID-19. The CDR3 is made up of 13 amino acids. The V end lost 9 bases, the J end lost 0 bases, and 8 bases lay between the germline ends. Sequenced by immunoSEQ multiplex PCR; TCRdb stores in-frame clones only, minus some. The data show about 400,000 clones, with around nine tenths seen just once and around 9.3% held by the top ten. Participants' reported clinical history set cohort assignment. Cohort 3 recovered donors had two negative PCRs, clearance, or symptom resolution. The clonotype was recovered from a woman aged 50 to 65 who had recovered from COVID-19. This chain connects TRBV23-1 to TRBJ2-2, with D possibly being TRBD1 (5 bases). TRBV23-1 is flagged as an ORF with uncertain function. Sequencing input: PBMCs or T cells enriched from blood (not recorded which). CDR3 protein: CARQESNTGELFF. The CDR3 coding sequence is TGCGCCAGACAGGAGTCGAACACCGGGGAGCTGTTTTTT.